The rows below give T cell receptor beta chains drawn from one sample of a study of CD8 T cells in ankylosing spondylitis. TCRdb re-called the 5' RACE reads with MiXCR, one entry per CDR3 protein. The sample consists of about 800,000 distinct CDR3 sequences, approximately 12% of them appearing once. The source material was blood, either unsorted or a sorted T cell fraction (not recorded which). These receptors all come from a male donor with ankylosing spondylitis. CDR3s include the opening cysteine and the closing phenylalanine or tryptophan. Each record gives: clone size, V gene, D gene, J gene, CDR3 protein, CDR3 DNA. A D gene is named only where the DNA matches it firmly. Size is stated for part of the rows, as once, few or many counts, or as a class when the clone is expanded.

once	TRBV28	-	TRBJ2-7	CASSLRHLPEQYF	TGTGCCAGCAGTTTACGACACCTCCCCGAGCAGTACTTC
many	TRBV20-1	TRBD2	TRBJ2-5	CSGHLAGVPQETQYF	TGCAGTGGTCATCTAGCGGGAGTCCCCCAAGAGACCCAGTACTTC
many	TRBV15	-	TRBJ2-1	CATSRGGPLGYNEQFF	TGTGCCACCAGCAGAGGAGGGCCGCTCGGCTACAATGAGCAGTTCTTC
few	TRBV10-3	-	TRBJ2-6	CATNSYSGANVLTF	TGTGCCACTAACAGCTACTCTGGGGCCAACGTCCTGACTTTC
-	TRBV18	-	TRBJ1-3	CASSPYKGAGNTIYF	TGTGCCAGCTCACCATACAAAGGGGCTGGAAACACCATATATTTT
few	TRBV15	-	TRBJ2-7	CATSRVRELSYEQYF	TGTGCCACCAGCAGAGTTAGGGAACTCTCCTACGAGCAGTACTTC
-	TRBV4-2	TRBD2	TRBJ2-3	CASSQEISGRAYADTQYF	TGTGCCAGCAGCCAAGAGATTAGCGGGAGGGCCTACGCAGATACGCAGTATTTT
few	TRBV5-1	-	TRBJ1-1	CASTEGGGWDTEAFF	TGCGCCAGCACCGAGGGTGGAGGGTGGGACACTGAAGCTTTCTTT
many	TRBV18	-	TRBJ2-5	CASSPRLSQETQYF	TGTGCCAGCTCACCCCGACTTTCGCAAGAGACCCAGTACTTC
many	TRBV29-1	TRBD1	TRBJ1-1	CSVVGQMNTEAFF	TGCAGCGTTGTGGGACAGATGAACACTGAAGCTTTCTTT
-	TRBV5-1	TRBD2	TRBJ2-7	CASRGRAGDDSYEQYF	TGCGCCAGCAGGGGACGAGCGGGGGACGACTCCTACGAGCAGTACTTC
many	TRBV5-1	TRBD2	TRBJ2-7	CASSGGTSGAYEQYF	TGCGCCAGCAGCGGCGGGACTAGCGGTGCCTACGAGCAGTACTTC
-	TRBV20-1	TRBD1	TRBJ2-1	CSARDHKGAYHNEQFF	TGCAGTGCTAGAGATCATAAGGGGGCTTATCACAATGAGCAGTTCTTC
-	TRBV4-1	-	TRBJ1-2	CASSQVLQLKYGYTF	TGCGCCAGCAGCCAAGTACTACAGTTAAAGTATGGCTACACCTTC
few	TRBV20-1	TRBD2	TRBJ2-1	CSARGQGTGTSGVTSYNEQFF	TGCAGTGCTAGGGGACAGGGAACGGGGACTAGCGGGGTGACCTCCTACAATGAGCAGTTCTTC
few	TRBV5-4	TRBD1	TRBJ2-3	CASSHGQGDTDTQYF	TGTGCCAGCAGCCACGGACAGGGGGACACAGATACGCAGTATTTT
many	TRBV20-1	-	TRBJ1-1	CSAIPGFNEAFF	TGCAGTGCCATTCCGGGGTTCAATGAAGCTTTCTTT
many	TRBV7-2	-	TRBJ1-5	CASSLEWNQPQHF	TGTGCCAGCAGCTTAGAGTGGAATCAGCCCCAGCATTTT
-	TRBV7-2	TRBD1	TRBJ1-2	CASNLQGARGYTF	TGTGCCAGCAACCTTCAGGGGGCGCGAGGCTACACCTTC
few	TRBV6-6	-	TRBJ2-5	CASRSVGQETQYF	TGTGCCAGCAGATCGGTCGGACAAGAGACCCAGTACTTC
many	TRBV12-3/TRBV12-4	TRBD1	TRBJ1-2	CASTLMTGTASYGYTF	TGTGCCAGCACATTAATGACCGGGACAGCTTCCTATGGCTACACCTTC
-	TRBV6-1	-	TRBJ1-4	CASSPTIGANEKLFF	TGTGCCAGCAGCCCTACGATTGGGGCTAATGAAAAACTGTTTTTT
-	TRBV20-1	TRBD1	TRBJ2-5	CSAPPVTGGEKTQYF	TGCAGTGCTCCACCAGTTACAGGGGGCGAGAAGACCCAGTACTTC
-	TRBV4-2	TRBD1	TRBJ2-6	CASSRDSSVGANVLTF	TGTGCCAGCAGCCGGGACAGCTCTGTTGGGGCCAACGTCCTGACTTTC
many	TRBV20-1	TRBD2	TRBJ2-1	CSARAASGGGQFF	TGCAGTGCTAGAGCCGCTAGCGGGGGGGGACAGTTCTTC
-	TRBV12-3/TRBV12-4	TRBD1	TRBJ2-7	CASSRGTGDYEQYF	TGTGCCAGCAGTCGTGGGACAGGGGACTACGAGCAGTACTTC
few	TRBV11-1	-	TRBJ2-7	CASSLRRLDYEQYF	TGTGCCAGCAGCTTACGCCGGTTGGATTACGAGCAGTACTTC
-	TRBV9	-	TRBJ2-3	CASSARLYTDTQYF	TGTGCCAGCAGCGCCCGACTGTACACAGATACGCAGTATTTT
few	TRBV11-3	-	TRBJ1-5	CASSTRGRGRRNQPQHF	TGTGCCAGCAGCACCCGAGGGCGTGGGAGGCGCAATCAGCCCCAGCATTTT
many	TRBV5-1	-	TRBJ1-1	CASSLAMGVAEAFF	TGCGCCAGCAGCTTGGCCATGGGAGTGGCTGAAGCTTTCTTT
-	TRBV6-1	-	TRBJ2-2	CASRIIYTGELFF	TGTGCCAGCCGTATAATCTACACCGGGGAGCTGTTTTTT
-	TRBV20-1	-	TRBJ1-5	CSARDGRGGQPQHF	TGCAGTGCTAGAGATGGGAGGGGCGGTCAGCCCCAGCATTTT
many	TRBV9	-	TRBJ1-4	CASSVARGKLFF	TGTGCCAGCAGCGTAGCTCGAGGAAAACTGTTTTTT
many	TRBV12-3/TRBV12-4	TRBD1	TRBJ1-2	CASSHGTGLGYTF	TGTGCCAGCAGTCATGGGACAGGGTTGGGCTACACCTTC
many	TRBV5-5	-	TRBJ2-2	CASSLFSTGELFF	TGTGCCAGCAGCTTGTTCAGCACCGGGGAGCTGTTTTTT
-	TRBV7-9	TRBD1	TRBJ2-7	CASSLMGTGDSEQYF	TGTGCCAGCAGTTTAATGGGGACAGGGGACTCCGAGCAGTACTTC
many	TRBV11-2	-	TRBJ2-1	CASSPADLSSYNEQFF	TGTGCCAGCAGCCCTGCAGACCTCAGCTCCTACAATGAGCAGTTCTTC
many	TRBV20-1	TRBD1	TRBJ1-5	CSAGYGTGSYSNQPQHF	TGCAGTGCCGGATACGGGACAGGGAGTTATAGCAATCAGCCCCAGCATTTT
-	TRBV28	-	TRBJ1-4	CASQGRRREKLFF	TGTGCCAGCCAGGGGAGGCGGCGTGAAAAACTGTTTTTT
-	TRBV15	-	TRBJ2-2	CATSRDGQANTGELFF	TGTGCCACCAGCAGAGATGGGCAGGCTAACACCGGGGAGCTGTTTTTT
few	TRBV20-1	-	TRBJ2-7	CSAIHPYEQYF	TGCAGTGCTATCCACCCCTACGAGCAGTACTTC
-	TRBV5-1	-	TRBJ2-2	CASSSTLGDTGELFF	TGCGCCAGCAGCTCCACGTTAGGGGATACCGGGGAGCTGTTTTTT
many	TRBV29-1	-	TRBJ2-7	CSVVSRGSSYEQYF	TGCAGCGTTGTGTCTCGGGGGAGCTCCTACGAGCAGTACTTC
many	TRBV20-1	-	TRBJ2-1	CSASASSYNEQFF	TGCAGTGCTAGCGCCAGCTCCTACAATGAGCAGTTCTTC
-	TRBV18	-	TRBJ2-1	CASSLQTGADNEQFF	TGTGCCAGCTCACTTCAGACAGGAGCCGACAATGAGCAGTTCTTC
few	TRBV29-1	-	TRBJ1-1	CSVEGVQGLNTEAFF	TGCAGCGTTGAAGGGGTTCAGGGGCTGAACACTGAAGCTTTCTTT
-	TRBV4-3	TRBD2	TRBJ2-1	CASTGLAGKEQFF	TGCGCCAGCACTGGACTAGCGGGAAAAGAGCAGTTCTTC
few	TRBV2	-	TRBJ2-1	CASKGRVSYNEQFF	TGTGCCAGCAAGGGCAGGGTTTCCTACAATGAGCAGTTCTTC
many	TRBV18	-	TRBJ2-7	CASSPQTATYEQYF	TGTGCCAGCTCACCGCAAACAGCGACCTACGAGCAGTACTTC
many	TRBV6-2/TRBV6-3	-	TRBJ2-1	CASSYRNEQFF	TGTGCCAGCAGTTATCGGAATGAGCAGTTCTTC
-	TRBV12-3/TRBV12-4	TRBD1	TRBJ1-4	CASSFEQGISGKLFF	TGTGCCAGCAGTTTCGAACAGGGGATTAGTGGAAAACTGTTTTTT
many	TRBV6-1	TRBD1	TRBJ1-2	CASTRIGGSYGYTF	TGTGCCAGCACCCGAATAGGGGGCTCCTATGGCTACACCTTC